These 27 T cell receptor beta chains originate from one sample sequenced in a study of Ad26.COV2.S vaccination and SARS-CoV-2 variants. Profiling relied on immunoSEQ multiplex PCR, and the TCRdb table lists in-frame clones only, not all of them. The profile shows around 100,000 clones, more than 65% of them singletons. The sequenced sample was peripheral blood, obtained after recovery from COVID-19. Receptor source: a human donor who had recovered from COVID-19.

The chain is built from TRBV12-3 or TRBV12-4 and TRBJ2-7; 7 nucleotides agree with TRBD1. V was clipped by 6 bases and J by 3 bases; unmatched bases: 5. This CDR3 is 13 amino acids long. Written as DNA, the CDR3 is TGTGCCAGCAGCAGGGGGTCGGGCTACGAGCAGTACTTC. This sequence encodes CASSRGSGYEQYF.

This chain joins TRBV7-9 and TRBJ1-1; D call uncertain. V shed 5 bases and J shed 8 bases, with 18 bases lying between them. The CDR3 runs to 14 residues. Germline loops: CDR1 SEHNR, CDR2 FQNEAQ (reference sequence). The CDR3 DNA is TGTGCCAGCAGCCCCTTCCTCGGGGATATAGAAGCTTTCTTT. Translating gives CASSPFLGDIEAFF.

V gene TRBV7-2 combines with J gene TRBJ2-7; possible D gene TRBD2, 5 bases. The CDR3 contains 15 residues. Germline V gene data show CDR1 as SGHTA and CDR2 as FQGNSA. V was pared by 2 bases and J by 6 bases, with 17 bases between. The chain's CDR3 is CASSLIAGSLPEQYF. The CDR3 nucleotides are TGTGCCAGCAGCTTAATCGCGGGCTCCCTGCCCGAGCAGTACTTC.

This sequence joins TRBV11-2 and TRBJ2-7; D not certain. There are 12 residues in the CDR3. Germline V gene lookup returns CDR1 SGHAT and CDR2 FQNNGV. Trimming removed 6 bases from V and 6 bases from J, with 12 bases in between. The DNA for the CDR3 is TGTGCCAGCAGATACCACACGGGCGAGCAGTACTTC. Translation gives CASRYHTGEQYF.

The chain recombines TRBV2 with TRBJ1-1, with 9 bases aligning to TRBD1. This CDR3 has 14 amino acids. With V trimmed by 7 bases and J by 1 base, 4 bases remained unmatched. Germline V lookup: CDR1 SNHLY, CDR2 FYNNEI. The CDR3: CASTWDRENTEAFF. For the CDR3, the DNA is TGTGCCAGCACCTGGGACAGGGAGAACACTGAAGCTTTCTTT.

The chain joins TRBV5-8 to TRBJ1-1, with D unresolved. Looked up from germline, CDR1 is SGHTS and CDR2 is YDEGEE. V was shortened by 0 bases and J by 4 bases, with 13 bases between the two germline ends. This CDR3 region has 15 residues. This CDR3 reads CASSLAVGAATEAFF. Here the CDR3 DNA reads TGTGCCAGCAGCTTGGCGGTTGGTGCGGCCACTGAAGCTTTCTTT.

This chain connects TRBV7-2 to TRBJ2-3; D is ambiguous. Germline values: CDR1 SGHTA, CDR2 FQGNSA. This CDR3 comprises 15 residues. Trimming removed 1 base from V and 1 base from J, with 9 bases in between. The CDR3 DNA follows: TGTGCCAGCAGCTTAGGAACAGCCCGCACAGATACGCAGTATTTT. This codes for CASSLGTARTDTQYF. Supplemented by reference TRBV7-2 and TRBJ2-3, the full variable domain reads GAGVSQSPSNKVTEKGKDVELRCDPISGHTALYWYRQSLGQGLEFLIYFQGNSAPDKSGLPSDRFSAERTGGSVSTLTIQRTQQEDSAVYLCASSLGTARTDTQYFGPGTRLTVL.

V usage is TRBV3-1 (or the pseudogene TRBV3-2) and J usage is TRBJ2-1, with unresolved D. This CDR3 is 18 amino acids long. From germline, CDR1 is LGHDT and CDR2 YNNKEL (reference sequence). The V and J ends lost 1 base and 8 bases respectively, with 24 bases between them. CDR3 residues: CASSQGVIGLPLGHEQFF. The CDR3, as DNA: TGTGCCAGCAGCCAAGGTGTTATTGGTCTCCCACTCGGGCATGAGCAGTTCTTC.

The chain employs TRBV18 and TRBJ2-5, with 9 bases lining up with TRBD2. This CDR3 has 17 amino acids. Germline assignment: CDR1 KGHSH and CDR2 LQKENI. V lost 5 bases, J lost 2 bases, and 12 bases stayed unmatched. The CDR3 region is CASSGGLRTSAQETQYF. CDR3 in DNA: TGTGCCAGCTCAGGTGGGCTTCGGACTAGCGCTCAAGAGACCCAGTACTTC.

The chain has TRBV5-1 and TRBJ2-3, with unresolved D. Germline CDR1 is SGHRS and CDR2 is YFSETQ. The V end lost 4 bases, the J end lost 5 bases, and 8 bases lay between the germline ends. The CDR3 has 12 amino acids. The CDR3 DNA reads TGCGCCAGCAGCGATTGGGGAGATACGCAGTATTTT. Protein product: CASSDWGDTQYF.

The chain combines TRBV13 with TRBJ1-2; 10 bases are shared with TRBD1. Trimming cost V 5 bases and J 8 bases; bases outside gene matches: 11. Germline V gene lookup returns CDR1 PRHDT and CDR2 FYEKMQ (reference sequence). This CDR3 comprises 15 residues. As DNA, the CDR3 is TGTGCCAGCAGCCGACTTGGGACAGGGGCTGGCGGCTACACCTTC. This encodes CASSRLGTGAGGYTF.

Note on this clone: It may be a read error: a sequence one base away is much more abundant. The chain carries TRBV3-1 (or the pseudogene TRBV3-2) and TRBJ1-1; TRBD1 aligns across 11 bases. Germline V lookup: CDR1 LGHDT, CDR2 YNNKEL (reference sequence). The CDR3 is made up of 13 amino acids. V lost 6 bases, J lost 4 bases, and 1 base stayed unmatched. CDR3 sequence: CASRGTGGTEAFF. The CDR3 nucleotides are TGTGCCAGCAGGGGGACAGGGGGCACTGAAGCTTTCTTT.

This chain links TRBV19 with TRBJ2-7, with unresolved D. Germline lookup yields CDR1 LNHDA and CDR2 SQIVND (reference sequence). There are 15 residues in the CDR3. V gave up 6 bases and J gave up 0 bases, with 15 bases separating them. CDR3 DNA sequence: TGTGCCAGTAGGGCAAACCGCGGACCCTCCTACGAGCAGTACTTC. It yields the protein CASRANRGPSYEQYF.

This clone was observed a handful of times. The chain links TRBV11-2 to TRBJ2-1, with D possibly TRBD2 on 6 matching bases. CDR3 length equals 15 residues. In germline, CDR1 is SGHAT, CDR2 FQNNGV. Trimming left V 6 bases short and J 5 bases short, with 17 bases between. CDR3 amino acids: CASRTLGGKHNEQFF. CDR3 bases: TGTGCCAGCAGAACCCTTGGGGGGAAACACAATGAGCAGTTCTTC.

The rearrangement uses TRBV9 and TRBJ1-4; D gene uncertain. V was shortened by 4 bases and J by 2 bases, with 9 bases between the two germline ends. Germline V gene data show CDR1 as SGDLS and CDR2 as YYNGEE. This CDR3 spans 14 amino acids. The CDR3 loop reads CASSPSGTNEKLFF. As DNA, the CDR3 is TGTGCCAGCAGCCCCTCGGGGACTAATGAAAAACTGTTTTTT.

In its sample, this clone was seen a few times. J is TRBJ1-5 and V is TRBV29-1, with a weak D call TRBD1 (6 bases). Germline CDR1 is SQVTM and CDR2 is ANQGSEA. This CDR3 has 13 amino acids. V lost 4 bases to trimming and J lost 11 bases, with 18 bases between them. The CDR3 is CSVGQGTHGSQHF. The DNA for the CDR3 is TGCAGCGTTGGTCAGGGGACCCATGGGTCCCAGCATTTT.

The rearrangement joins TRBV29-1 to TRBJ1-2; 8 bases fit TRBD1. The CDR3 extends over 12 amino acids. Germline V lookup: CDR1 SQVTM, CDR2 ANQGSEA. Unmatched junction bases numbered 6, after V lost 4 bases and J lost 8 bases. CDR3 protein: CSVAGGAEGYTF. The CDR3 DNA follows: TGCAGCGTTGCAGGGGGCGCGGAAGGCTACACCTTC.

J is TRBJ2-7 and V is TRBV4-3; TRBD2 agrees at 9 bases. The ends lost 4 bases at V and 9 bases at J; junction bases unmatched: 13. This CDR3 is 15 amino acids long. Per germline, CDR1 LGHNA and CDR2 YSLEER. This CDR3 is CASSRFIAGESPQYF. The CDR3 coding sequence is TGCGCCAGCAGCCGTTTTATAGCGGGAGAGAGTCCGCAGTACTTC.

The chain is built from TRBV19 and TRBJ2-7, with 10 nucleotides matching TRBD1. J gave up 6 bases and V 10 bases, and 12 bases lay outside the gene matches. CDR1 and CDR2 (germline): LNHDA, SQIVND (reference sequence). This CDR3 has 14 residues. CDR3 sequence: CATSRGTGDAEQYF. DNA of the CDR3: TGTGCCACCTCAAGGGGGACAGGGGACGCCGAGCAGTACTTC.

In DNA, the CDR3 is TGTGCCAGCGGGCAGGGGCAGGTGGGCTATGGCTACACCTTC. The encoded protein is CASGQGQVGYGYTF. V gene TRBV6-4 combines with J gene TRBJ1-2, with D possibly TRBD1 on 6 matching bases. This CDR3 spans 14 amino acids. With 8 bases removed from V and 4 bases from J, the gap between germline ends came to 17 bases. Germline V gives CDR1 MRHNA, CDR2 SNTAGT.

This clone was counted ten times or more. The V call is TRBV28, the J call TRBJ2-7; possibly TRBD1 for D (6 bases). The CDR3 sequence is 14 residues long. The ends were cut back, 3 bases at V and 2 bases at J, with 11 bases in the middle. CDR1 and CDR2 (germline): MDHEN, SYDVKM. The CDR3 bases are TGTGCCAGCAGTTTCCGAGGGGACACCTACGAGCAGTACTTC. It codes for CASSFRGDTYEQYF.

A single count supports this clone. The chain's CDR3 is CASSLGYIDTEAFF. CDR3 nucleotides: TGTGCCAGCAGTCTCGGGTACATCGACACTGAAGCTTTCTTT. This chain uses TRBV27 with TRBJ1-1; D unresolved. In germline, CDR1 is MNHEY, CDR2 SMNVEV (reference sequence). The V gene lost 5 bases and the J gene lost 3 bases, with 13 bases spanning the gap. The CDR3 is made up of 14 amino acids.

As DNA, the CDR3 is TGTGCCAGCAGCCAGGGGACAGGCCTGGGGGCAGACACTGAAGCTTTCTTT. Residues: CASSQGTGLGADTEAFF. V is TRBV4-2 and J is TRBJ1-1; TRBD1 agrees at 8 bases. CDR1 is LGHNA and CDR2 is YNFKEQ in the germline V gene. CDR3 length equals 17 residues. Trimming at V came to 3 bases and at J to 3 bases, leaving 12 bases not matched to a gene.

The chain couples TRBV3-1 (or the pseudogene TRBV3-2) to TRBJ2-6; unclear D gene. The V gene's germline CDR1 is LGHDT and CDR2 YNNKEL (reference sequence). Trimming shortened V by 4 bases and J by 0 bases, and 7 bases separated the two germline ends. The CDR3 contains 15 residues. The CDR3 DNA is TGTGCCAGCAGCCCGGTCCTCTCTGGGGCCAACGTCCTGACTTTC. Amino acids: CASSPVLSGANVLTF.

V usage is TRBV7-9 and J usage is TRBJ1-1; the match to TRBD1 covers 12 bases. The CDR3 extends over 18 amino acids. The V and J ends lost 2 bases and 2 bases, in that order; junction bases with no gene match: 9. Germline assignment: CDR1 SEHNR and CDR2 FQNEAQ (reference sequence). The CDR3 reads CASSLLFRDRGQNTEAFF. The DNA of the CDR3 is TGTGCCAGCAGCTTACTATTCCGGGACAGGGGGCAAAACACTGAAGCTTTCTTT.

V usage is TRBV5-1 and J usage is TRBJ2-7, with D possibly called TRBD1 or TRBD2 (5 bases each). With 5 bases removed from V and 7 bases from J, the gap between germline ends came to 25 bases. Germline lookup yields CDR1 SGHRS and CDR2 YFSETQ. This CDR3 spans 16 amino acids. Here the CDR3 DNA reads TGCGCCAGCAGTGGGAAAACCCGGGACCCCACGCGGGAGCAGTACTTC. It is translated as CASSGKTRDPTREQYF.

The V gene is TRBV28, the J gene TRBJ2-1, with 13 bases that match TRBD2. The CDR3 length is 16 residues. V was pared by 4 bases and J by 5 bases, with 5 bases of the junction left unmatched. CDR1 is MDHEN and CDR2 is SYDVKM in the germline V gene. This CDR3 reads CASSSTSGRAHNEQFF. CDR3 nucleotide sequence: TGTGCCAGCAGTTCCACTAGCGGGAGGGCCCACAATGAGCAGTTCTTC.